The 27 T cell receptor beta chains listed next were all sequenced from one sample in a study of regulatory T cells in long-lasting Graves disease. For TCR beta, libraries came from iRepertoire HTBI primers and Arm-PCR of CDR3 regions. Each CDR3 protein is one row after TCRdb ran MiXCR on the multiplex PCR reads. The data hold approximately 230,000 distinct CDR3 sequences, with approximately 16% observed a single time. Time point here: newly diagnosed GD, antithyroid drugs for less than 3 months. Making the TCR library involved RNA that had been extracted from PBMCs. Sample: peripheral blood mononuclear cells (PBMCs), taken at new diagnosis, from a patient treated with antithyroid drugs. These receptors all stem from a female donor with Graves disease.

There are many counts of this clonotype. The chain carries TRBV28 and TRBJ1-5; the D gene is possibly TRBD1 (5 bases). Germline V gene data show CDR1 as MDHEN and CDR2 as SYDVKM. The CDR3 runs to 12 residues. Trimming pared 7 bases from V and 7 bases from J, leaving 11 bases between. The CDR3 coding sequence is TGTGCCAGCAATCTTTCAGGGCAGCCCCAGCATTTT. It translates to CASNLSGQPQHF.

The chain joins TRBV28 to TRBJ1-3, with D possibly being TRBD1 (5 bases). The CDR3 consists of 16 residues. V lost 7 bases to trimming and J lost 4 bases, with 20 bases between them. Germline CDR1 reads MDHEN; CDR2 reads SYDVKM. The CDR3 loop is CASKGSDGAGGNTIYF. The DNA for the CDR3 is TGTGCCAGCAAAGGGTCGGACGGGGCGGGAGGAAACACCATATATTTT.

About this clonotype itself: A read error is possible here, since a much larger clone lies one base away. The chain is built from TRBV20-1 and TRBJ2-5, with D maybe TRBD2 (6 bases). There are 15 residues in the CDR3. Trimming took 6 bases from V and 4 from J, leaving 21 bases between them. Germline V gene data show CDR1 as DFQATT and CDR2 as SNEGSKA (reference sequence). The CDR3 protein is CSAKPMVAVGETQYF. The CDR3 nucleotides read TGCAGTGCCAAACCCATGGTAGCGGTGGGAGAGACCCAGTACTTC.

In this sample, this clonotype turned up many times. The rearrangement uses TRBV28 and TRBJ1-1; TRBD1 matches at 7 bases. V was clipped by 6 bases and J by 5 bases; unmatched bases: 6. The CDR3 spans 13 residues. CDR1 is MDHEN and CDR2 is SYDVKM in the germline V gene. In DNA, the CDR3 is TGTGCCAGCAGCCCAGGGGGTCGAACTGAAGCTTTCTTT. This gives the protein CASSPGGRTEAFF.

This clonotype occurred many times. This rearrangement joins TRBV7-2 to TRBJ2-1, with 7 bases aligning to TRBD1. Per the germline V gene, CDR1 is SGHTA and CDR2 is FQGNSA. Unmatched junction bases numbered 5, after V lost 5 bases and J lost 1 base. CDR3 length equals 15 residues. The CDR3 is CASSPDRASYNEQFF. In nucleotides, the CDR3 is TGTGCCAGCAGCCCAGACAGGGCTTCCTACAATGAGCAGTTCTTC.

A remark on this clonotype: This likely came from a read error, as a far larger clone is one base away. The chain uses TRBV7-2 and TRBJ2-1; TRBD2 is a possible D gene (6 bases). Trimming removed 0 bases from V and 10 bases from J, with 13 bases in between. Germline-derived CDR1 and CDR2 are SGHTA and FQGNSA. The CDR3 contains 14 residues. The CDR3 sequence: CASSLAWDSLEQFF. CDR3 DNA sequence: TGTGCCAGCAGCTTAGCGTGGGACTCCCTAGAGCAGTTCTTC.

This clonotype was picked up many times. This chain joins TRBV12-3 or TRBV12-4 and TRBJ1-2; D call uncertain. Between the trimmed V and J ends, which lost 3 bases and 3 bases, there was a span of 11 bases. CDR3 length: 14 amino acids. The CDR3 loop is CASSFRKGYYGYTF. CDR3 nucleotides: TGTGCCAGCAGTTTCCGAAAGGGATACTATGGCTACACCTTC.

This clonotype was recorded a few times. The V and J genes are TRBV28 and TRBJ1-1; tentatively, D is TRBD1 (6 bases). V dropped 5 bases and J dropped 5 bases, with 12 bases sitting between them. CDR1 is MDHEN and CDR2 is SYDVKM in the germline V gene. This CDR3 contains 13 residues. The CDR3, as DNA: TGTGCCAGCAGTGTACAGGGAGCGACTGAAGCTTTCTTT. Its translation: CASSVQGATEAFF.

Concerning this clonotype: This likely stems from a read error, as it lies one base from a far larger clone. The gene calls are TRBV7-9 and TRBJ2-1; TRBD2 might be the D (5 bases). CDR3 size: 15 residues. Germline V gene sequence: CDR1 SEHNR, CDR2 FQNEAQ (reference sequence). V lost 5 bases and J lost 10, with 21 bases in between. The CDR3 sequence is CASSPQSRTFVEQFF. The CDR3 DNA reads as TGTGCCAGCAGCCCCCAGTCGCGGACTTTCGTCGAGCAGTTCTTC.

Turning to this clonotype: A read error likely explains this, since a far larger clone differs by one base. The V gene is TRBV7-2, the J gene TRBJ2-5, with D possibly being TRBD1 or TRBD2 (5 bases each). Germline CDR1 SGHTA, CDR2 FQGNSA. This CDR3 comprises 16 residues. CDR3 DNA sequence: TGTGCCAGCAGCCTACGTGGGGGAGCCGGTGTAGAGACCCAGTCCTTC. The encoded protein is CASSLRGGAGVETQSF.

This chain connects TRBV12-3 or TRBV12-4 to TRBJ2-3; possibly TRBD2 for D (6 bases). Trimming cost V 3 bases and J 1 base, with 11 bases left between them. The CDR3 loop spans 15 amino acids. As DNA, the CDR3 is TGTGCCAGCAGTTTTTCGGGAGTGGGCACAGATACGCAGTATTTT. Protein: CASSFSGVGTDTQYF.

This clonotype was counted many times. The V call is TRBV11-3, the J call TRBJ2-7; D may be TRBD2 (6 bases). The CDR3 covers 15 residues. V was clipped by 5 bases and J by 2 bases, with 16 bases between them. Looked up from germline, CDR1 is SGHNT and CDR2 is YENEEA. The CDR3 sequence is CASSQGGSGPYEQYF. The CDR3 DNA is TGTGCCAGCAGCCAAGGCGGAAGCGGGCCCTACGAGCAGTACTTC.

This clonotype was seen many times. CDR3 sequence (DNA): TGTGCCAGCAGTGAATCGGGGGGTTCCGCAACTAATGAAAAACTGTTTTTT. Its protein is CASSESGGSATNEKLFF. This chain links TRBV25-1 with TRBJ1-4; D is perhaps TRBD1 (5 bases). Germline V gene data show CDR1 as MGHDK and CDR2 as SYGVNS. The CDR3 is 17 amino acids. Trimming removed 1 base at V and 0 bases at J, with 12 bases between.

In its sample, this clonotype was seen many times. The V and J genes are TRBV4-2 and TRBJ1-5; D ambiguous. V shed 1 base and J shed 6 bases, with 10 bases lying between them. CDR3 size: 14 residues. Germline CDR1 is LGHNA and CDR2 is YNFKEQ. The DNA of the CDR3 is TGTGCCAGCAGCCAAGTAACAGCCTTTCAGCCCCAGCATTTT. Translated, it gives CASSQVTAFQPQHF.

The rearrangement uses TRBV2 and TRBJ2-7; TRBD2 matches 13 bases. This CDR3 is 16 amino acids long. Germline CDR1 is SNHLY and CDR2 is FYNNEI. With V trimmed by 5 bases and J by 4 bases, 8 bases remained unmatched. This CDR3 is CASSYTSGRAGYEQYF. CDR3 bases: TGTGCCAGCAGTTACACTAGCGGGAGGGCCGGGTACGAGCAGTACTTC. The full variable domain, with the rest looked up from reference TRBV2 and TRBJ2-7, is EPEVTQTPSHQVTQMGQEVILRCVPISNHLYFYWYRQILGQKVEFLVSFYNNEISEKSEIFDDQFSVERPDGSNFTLKIRSTKLEDSAMYFCASSYTSGRAGYEQYFGPGTRLTVT.

A single count supports this clonotype. Since a much larger clone is just one base distant, this may be a read error. This chain connects TRBV7-2 to TRBJ2-3, with a weak D call TRBD1 (6 bases). CDR1 SGHTA and CDR2 FQGNSA come from the germline V gene. The CDR3 consists of 15 residues. V lost 5 bases to trimming and J lost 2 bases, with 14 bases between them. CDR3 loop: CASSLPRDNTDTQYF. As DNA, the CDR3 is TGTGCCAGCAGCCTACCCCGGGACAACACAGATACGCAGTATTTT.

There are many counts of this clonotype. The J gene is TRBJ2-1, the V gene TRBV7-3; 11 bases agree with TRBD2. After removal of 4 bases from V and 0 bases from J, the junction contained 8 bases not matched to a gene. This CDR3 has 18 residues. Per the germline V gene, CDR1 is SGHTA and CDR2 is FQGTGA. For the CDR3, the DNA is TGTGCCAGCAGCTCAAAGGGACTAGCGGTCAGCTCCTACAATGAGCAGTTCTTC. It encodes CASSSKGLAVSSYNEQFF.

Ten or more counts support this clonotype. The chain employs TRBV13 and TRBJ2-5, with a weak D call TRBD1 (6 bases). The CDR3 sequence is 13 residues long. Trimming stripped 4 bases from V and 5 bases from J, with 11 bases between. Germline assignment: CDR1 PRHDT and CDR2 FYEKMQ (reference sequence). As DNA, the CDR3 is TGTGCCAGCAGCTCCAGGGGTCGGGAGACCCAGTACTTC. It codes for CASSSRGRETQYF.

This clonotype came up many times. The chain has TRBV3-1 and TRBJ1-2; D possibly corresponds to TRBD1 (5 bases). The V and J ends lost 3 bases and 6 bases respectively, with 11 bases between them. This CDR3 has 13 amino acids. The germline CDR1 and CDR2 sequences are LGHDT and YNNKEL (reference sequence). The CDR3 DNA sequence: TGTGCCAGCAGCCAGGGCAGGGATAATGGCTACACCTTC. Its translation: CASSQGRDNGYTF.

This clonotype was counted at least ten times. This rearrangement joins TRBV6-1 to TRBJ2-7; no firm D call. This CDR3 has 13 residues. The ends were cut back, 6 bases at V and 4 bases at J, with 13 bases in the middle. Germline CDR1 MNHNS, CDR2 SASEGT. The CDR3 coding sequence is TGTGCCAGCAGAAGACTCCTTAGTTACGAGCAGTACTTC. Amino acid sequence: CASRRLLSYEQYF.

This chain joins TRBV12-3 or TRBV12-4 and TRBJ1-2; no firm D call. The CDR3 runs 16 residues. Trimming shortened V by 5 bases and J by 0 bases, and 16 bases separated the two germline ends. The CDR3 DNA follows: TGTGCCAGCAGTCTCGGATCCAGGCAGGCTAACTATGGCTACACCTTC. It codes for CASSLGSRQANYGYTF.

This clonotype was seen at least ten times. A much larger clone lies one base from this, so it may be a read error. The chain couples TRBV28 to TRBJ1-1; D ambiguous. This CDR3 spans 8 amino acids. The V gene's germline CDR1 is MDHEN and CDR2 SYDVKM. The DNA of the CDR3 is TGTGCCAGCGTGGGAGCTTCCTTT. Its translation is CASVGASF.

The V call is TRBV15, the J call TRBJ2-1; no reliable D call. The V end lost 6 bases, the J end lost 8 bases, and 11 bases lay between the germline ends. Germline-derived CDR1 and CDR2 are LNHNV and YYDKDF (reference sequence). CDR3 length: 12 residues. CDR3 DNA sequence: TGTGCCACCAGTAGTCTTGGGGATGAGCAGTTCTTC. This sequence encodes CATSSLGDEQFF.

This clonotype was counted many times. This chain joins TRBV28 and TRBJ2-7; a weak D match, TRBD2 (5 bases). From germline, CDR1 is MDHEN and CDR2 SYDVKM. This CDR3 region has 13 residues. The V end was cut by 7 bases, the J end by 3 bases, with 13 bases between. CDR3 sequence (DNA): TGTGCCAGCAATGACCCCGCGGGCTACGAGCAGTACTTC. Its protein product is CASNDPAGYEQYF.

The chain recombines TRBV7-8 with TRBJ2-5; maybe TRBD2 (5 bases). The CDR3 is made up of 13 amino acids. Trimming took 5 bases from V and 2 from J, leaving 9 bases between them. Germline V CDR1 and CDR2: SGHVS, FQNEAQ. The DNA of the CDR3 is TGTGCCAGCAGCCAGCGGCTACAAGAGACCCAGTACTTC. Translation: CASSQRLQETQYF.

This clonotype has a count of ten or more. V gene TRBV20-1 combines with J gene TRBJ2-1; D may be TRBD1 (6 bases). The V gene's germline CDR1 is DFQATT and CDR2 SNEGSKA (reference sequence). CDR3 length: 14 amino acids. Trimming pared 3 bases from V and 9 bases from J, leaving 18 bases between. CDR3: CSARAVGAYGEQFF. The DNA of the CDR3 is TGCAGTGCTAGGGCGGTGGGGGCCTACGGTGAGCAGTTCTTC.

This clonotype came up many times. The chain employs TRBV24-1 and TRBJ2-1; D gene uncertain. Germline assignment: CDR1 KGHDR and CDR2 SFDVKD. V dropped 3 bases and J dropped 3 bases, with 5 bases sitting between them. The CDR3 is made up of 13 amino acids. The CDR3 reads CATSDVLYNEQFF. Written as DNA, the CDR3 is TGTGCCACCAGTGATGTACTCTACAATGAGCAGTTCTTC.